A selection of T cell receptor beta chains follows, all from one sample in a study of blood T cell repertoires in COVID-19. Sequencing used immunoSEQ multiplex PCR; TCRdb keeps in-frame clones, though not all of them. Among 350,000 to 450,000 clones listed, 85% were seen once. Input material: peripheral blood. These receptors came from a woman between 18 and 29 years old with acute or convalescent COVID-19. The CDR3 runs from the conserved cysteine through the conserved F or W. Each record gives: J gene, D gene, clone size, V gene, CDR3 protein, CDR3 DNA. D genes are given only for firm matches. Some rows have no size entry. The others give once, few or many, or a class for an expanded clone.

TRBJ2-3 | TRBD2 | NA | TRBV11-2 | CASSTRLAGVTDTQYF | TGTGCCAGCAGCACTCGACTAGCGGGGGTCACAGATACGCAGTATTTT
TRBJ1-1 | NA | once | TRBV7-3 | CASSLNEGTEAFF | TGTGCCAGCAGCTTAAATGAGGGCACTGAAGCTTTCTTT
TRBJ2-2 | TRBD1 | NA | TRBV24-1 | CATQSGEVDRAGELFF | TGTGCCACCCAATCGGGTGAAGTGGACAGGGCCGGGGAGCTGTTTTTT
TRBJ2-7 | NA | once | TRBV5-4 | CASSPPGGAGYEQYF | TGTGCCAGCAGCCCCCCCGGTGGGGCGGGGTACGAGCAGTACTTC
TRBJ2-7 | TRBD1 | NA | TRBV12-3/TRBV12-4 | CASSQLDRDEQYF | TGTGCCAGCAGTCAGCTGGACAGGGACGAGCAGTACTTC
TRBJ1-2 | NA | NA | TRBV27 | CASRIRPQSGGYTF | TGTGCCAGCAGGATACGACCCCAATCGGGTGGCTACACCTTC
TRBJ2-1 | NA | NA | TRBV7-8 | CASSNHRDAPNNEQFF | TGTGCCAGCAGCAATCACAGGGATGCTCCTAACAATGAGCAGTTCTTC
TRBJ1-1 | NA | NA | TRBV6-5 | CASSQRGGNTEAFF | TGTGCCAGCAGCCAAAGAGGTGGGAACACTGAAGCTTTCTTT
TRBJ1-1 | NA | NA | TRBV9 | CASSRRVGMNTEAFF | TGTGCCAGCTCCAGGAGGGTGGGAATGAACACTGAAGCTTTCTTT
TRBJ2-1 | NA | NA | TRBV27 | CASSSAFRHLKFEQFF | TGTGCCAGCAGTTCCGCCTTCCGCCACTTAAAATTTGAGCAGTTCTTC
TRBJ2-2 | NA | NA | TRBV5-1 | CASSLGLDDTGELFF | TGCGCCAGCAGCTTGGGACTAGACGACACCGGGGAGCTGTTTTTT
TRBJ1-4 | TRBD1 | NA | TRBV2 | CASSDDRGMEKLFF | TGTGCCAGCAGTGATGACAGGGGGATGGAAAAACTGTTTTTT
TRBJ2-7 | NA | NA | TRBV9 | CASSVGGQGEEQYF | TGTGCCAGCAGCGTCGGGGGGCAAGGGGAGGAGCAGTACTTC
TRBJ1-4 | TRBD1 | NA | TRBV18 | CASSPISGQMNEKLFF | TGTGCCAGCTCACCAATCTCGGGACAGATGAATGAAAAACTGTTTTTT
TRBJ1-1 | NA | few | TRBV30 | CAWTGQMNTEAFF | TGTGCCTGGACTGGACAGATGAACACTGAAGCTTTCTTT
TRBJ2-7 | NA | NA | TRBV7-9 | CASSRAYERYEQYF | TGTGCCAGCAGCCGCGCATATGAGCGCTACGAGCAGTACTTC
TRBJ1-1 | TRBD1 | NA | TRBV30 | CAWEQGAPNTEAFF | TGTGCCTGGGAGCAGGGGGCGCCGAACACTGAAGCTTTCTTT